The 21 T cell receptor beta chains reported below all come from one sample, sequenced in a study of regulatory T cells in long-lasting Graves disease. Time point defined: persistent/refractory GD, antithyroid drugs over 5 years with positive TRAb. Making the TCR library involved RNA that had been extracted from PBMCs. Arm-PCR of CDR3 regions with iRepertoire HTBI primers generated TCR beta libraries. Each CDR3 protein is one row after TCRdb ran MiXCR on the multiplex PCR reads. The profile shows about 340,000 distinct CDR3 sequences, about 19% of them singletons. The source material was peripheral blood mononuclear cells (PBMCs), sampled when the disease was refractory, from a patient treated with antithyroid drugs. These receptors were collected from a female donor with Graves disease.

The chain combines TRBV18 with TRBJ1-1, with TRBD1 matching over 7 bases. The CDR3 extends over 13 amino acids. Trimming took 2 bases from V and 10 from J; bases not matched to a gene: 7. Germline V gives CDR1 KGHSH, CDR2 LQKENI. The DNA of the CDR3 is TGTGCCAGCTCACCAGCGCAACAGGGGAGAGCTTTCTTT. Residues: CASSPAQQGRAFF.

V gene TRBV29-1 combines with J gene TRBJ1-2; D is possibly TRBD1 (5 bases). The CDR3 has 12 residues. The germline V and J ends were trimmed by 1 base and 6 bases, with 9 bases remaining between them. The germline gives CDR1 SQVTM, CDR2 ANQGSEA. CDR3 amino acids: CSVEVPRDGYTF. DNA for the CDR3: TGCAGCGTTGAAGTTCCCAGGGATGGCTACACCTTC.

Notes on this clonotype: This clone may be a read error of a much larger clone one base away. The chain carries TRBV2 and TRBJ2-6, with 9 positions matching TRBD2. Trimming cost V 6 bases and J 2 bases; bases outside gene matches: 2. The CDR3 is made up of 15 amino acids. CDR1 and CDR2 (germline): SNHLY, FYNNEI. The CDR3 spells CASSQREAGANVLTF. In DNA, the CDR3 is TGTGCCAGCAGCCAGCGGGAGGCTGGGGCCAACGTCCTGACTTTC.

The chain couples TRBV6-2 or TRBV6-3 to TRBJ2-2; D perhaps matches TRBD2 (5 bases). The CDR3 extends over 15 amino acids. Trimming cost V 5 bases and J 5 bases, with 15 bases left between them. The germline V gene has CDR1 MNHEY and CDR2 SVGEGT. CDR3: CASSPRTRGTGELFF. The CDR3 DNA reads TGTGCCAGCAGTCCTAGGACCCGAGGGACCGGGGAGCTGTTTTTT.

The table lists this clonotype with a few counts. The rearrangement joins TRBV5-6 to TRBJ1-1; D possibly corresponds to TRBD1 (5 bases). Trimming removed 2 bases from V and 3 bases from J, with 20 bases in between. The CDR3 is 17 residues long. The V gene's germline CDR1 is SGHDT and CDR2 YYEEEE. CDR3 sequence reads: CASSFKVEGWGDTEAFF. The CDR3 nucleotides read TGTGCCAGCAGCTTCAAGGTGGAGGGGTGGGGGGACACTGAAGCTTTCTTT.

The chain combines TRBV3-1 with TRBJ2-2, with no clear D. Trimming left V 2 bases short and J 0 bases short, with 7 bases between. This CDR3 is 15 amino acids long. Germline V lookup: CDR1 LGHDT, CDR2 YNNKEL (reference sequence). The CDR3 DNA is TGTGCCAGCAGCCAACATGTGGCGAACACCGGGGAGCTGTTTTTT. It is translated as CASSQHVANTGELFF.

The chain couples TRBV7-8 to TRBJ2-1, with D possibly called TRBD1 or TRBD2 (5 bases each). The V and J ends lost 7 bases and 2 bases respectively, with 15 bases between them. CDR3 length: 15 amino acids. From germline, CDR1 is SGHVS and CDR2 FQNEAQ. The CDR3 region has the DNA TGTGCCAGCACCGGGGCTGCGCTTCCCTACAATGAGCAGTTCTTC. Encoded protein: CASTGAALPYNEQFF.

This clonotype was seen repeatedly, ten times or more. The V call is TRBV11-2, the J call TRBJ2-7; TRBD1 aligns across 7 bases. The CDR3 totals 14 residues. CDR1 is SGHAT and CDR2 is FQNNGV in the germline V gene. After removal of 5 bases from V and 3 bases from J, the junction contained 7 bases not matched to a gene. CDR3 amino acids: CASSPGQEYYEQYF. The CDR3 DNA is TGTGCCAGCAGCCCCGGACAGGAGTACTACGAGCAGTACTTC.

The genes are TRBV6-5 and TRBJ2-7; 9 bases line up with TRBD2. The ends lost 6 bases at V and 6 bases at J; junction bases unmatched: 9. Germline CDR1 is MNHEY and CDR2 is SVGAGI. This CDR3 contains 14 residues. CDR3 sequence reads: CASRGLAGSSEQYF. The CDR3 nucleotides are TGTGCCAGCAGAGGTCTAGCGGGATCGAGCGAGCAGTACTTC.

The chain uses TRBV7-8 and TRBJ1-4, with unresolved D. Trimming removed 5 bases from V and 6 bases from J, with 10 bases in between. Germline V gene sequence: CDR1 SGHVS, CDR2 FQNEAQ. The CDR3 sequence is 13 residues long. The CDR3 DNA reads as TGTGCCAGCAGCCTTAAACCCTATGAAAAACTGTTTTTT. It is translated as CASSLKPYEKLFF.

The J gene is TRBJ1-5, the V gene TRBV5-5, with a weak D call TRBD1 (6 bases). The CDR3 spans 14 residues. Germline CDR1 SGHKS, CDR2 YYEKEE (reference sequence). V lost 0 bases, J lost 4 bases, and 8 bases lay in between. The CDR3: CASSLVGANQPQHF. CDR3 DNA: TGTGCCAGCAGCTTGGTGGGGGCGAATCAGCCCCAGCATTTT. Together with reference TRBV5-5 and TRBJ1-5, the CDR3 gives the full variable domain: DAGVTQSPTHLIKTRGQQVTLRCSPISGHKSVSWYQQVLGQGPQFIFQYYEKEERGRGNFPDRFSARQFPNYSSELNVNALLLGDSALYLCASSLVGANQPQHFGDGTRLSIL.

The rearrangement uses TRBV5-1 and TRBJ2-2; 7 positions match TRBD2. The length of the CDR3 is 16 residues. CDR1 and CDR2 (germline): SGHRS, YFSETQ. The V segment lost 1 base and the J segment 1 base; nucleotides outside the gene matches: 4. As DNA, the CDR3 is TGCGCCAGCAGCTTGCGGCGGGAGAGGAACACCGGGGAGCTGTTTTTT. Protein sequence: CASSLRRERNTGELFF.

This clonotype was found many times. The chain links TRBV2 to TRBJ2-5; the D is unclear. Trimming took 3 bases from V and 5 from J, leaving 19 bases between them. The CDR3 is made up of 16 amino acids. Germline V gene sequence: CDR1 SNHLY, CDR2 FYNNEI. CDR3 protein: CASSDSRNPLGETQYF. CDR3 DNA: TGTGCCAGCAGTGATAGCCGGAACCCCTTAGGGGAGACCCAGTACTTC. Looking up the rest from reference TRBV2 and TRBJ2-5 gives the full variable domain: EPEVTQTPSHQVTQMGQEVILRCVPISNHLYFYWYRQILGQKVEFLVSFYNNEISEKSEIFDDQFSVERPDGSNFTLKIRSTKLEDSAMYFCASSDSRNPLGETQYFGPGTRLLVL.

With respect to this clonotype: A junction boundary mismatches the germline segment, possibly from a read error. The chain recombines TRBV28 with TRBJ2-7; TRBD1 might be the D (6 bases). CDR3 length: 13 residues. Germline V gene lookup returns CDR1 MDHEN and CDR2 SYDVKM. The CDR3 nucleotides read TGTGCCAGCAGTTTGGGCAGGGGATACGAGCAGTGCTTC. The encoded protein is CASSLGRGYEQCF.

The chain couples TRBV10-3 to TRBJ1-1, with TRBD1 matching 11 bases. The germline V gene encodes CDR1 ENHRY and CDR2 SYGVKD. The CDR3 contains 14 residues. The ends lost 10 bases at V and 4 bases at J; junction bases unmatched: 8. This CDR3 is CASSGQGARTEAFF. The CDR3 bases are TGTGCCAGCAGCGGACAGGGGGCGCGCACTGAAGCTTTCTTT.

This clonotype was detected ten times or more. J is TRBJ1-2 and V is TRBV28; D gene ambiguous. Trimming took 5 bases from V and 12 from J, leaving 19 bases between them. The CDR3 spans 13 residues. In germline, CDR1 is MDHEN, CDR2 SYDVKM. Here the CDR3 reads CASSLGPVSFNTF. CDR3 nucleotides: TGTGCCAGCAGTCTCGGGCCGGTCTCCTTTAACACCTTC.

This clonotype has ten or more counts. The V call is TRBV6-1, the J call TRBJ2-7; D is uncertain. Per the germline V gene, CDR1 is MNHNS and CDR2 is SASEGT. Trimming pared 7 bases from V and 1 base from J, leaving 11 bases between. The CDR3 runs to 13 residues. CDR3 in DNA: TGTGCCAGCACCACGAGGAAGTCCTACGAGCAGTACTTC. It encodes CASTTRKSYEQYF.

This clonotype was seen ten or more times. V and J are TRBV7-9 and TRBJ1-1; possible D gene TRBD1, 6 bases. Trimming removed 1 base at V and 0 bases at J, with 12 bases between. Per germline, CDR1 SEHNR and CDR2 FQNEAQ (reference sequence). CDR3 size: 16 residues. CDR3 amino acids: CASSLGGGGMNTEAFF. CDR3 in DNA: TGTGCCAGCAGCTTAGGGGGGGGCGGCATGAACACTGAAGCTTTCTTT.

This clonotype occurred many times. V usage is TRBV30 and J usage is TRBJ1-5, with unresolved D. Trimming took off 2 bases at V and 4 bases at J, with 9 bases between the two ends. The CDR3 runs to 13 residues. The germline V gene has CDR1 GTSNPN and CDR2 SVGIG (reference sequence). The CDR3: CAWSPNTNQPQHF. In nucleotides, the CDR3 is TGTGCCTGGAGTCCAAACACTAATCAGCCCCAGCATTTT.

This clonotype was detected many times. The V gene is TRBV11-2, the J gene TRBJ2-7; D not certain. Germline loops: CDR1 SGHAT, CDR2 FQNNGV. The CDR3 loop spans 13 amino acids. Trimming cost V 1 base and J 9 bases, with 13 bases left between them. CDR3 bases: TGTGCCAGCAGCTTAGGGCCAGGAAAAGGGCAGTACTTC. It is translated as CASSLGPGKGQYF. Full variable domain (remainder filled in from reference TRBV11-2 and TRBJ2-7): EAGVAQSPRYKIIEKRQSVAFWCNPISGHATLYWYQQILGQGPKLLIQFQNNGVVDDSQLPKDRFSAERLKGVDSTLKIQPAKLEDSAVYLCASSLGPGKGQYFGPGTRLTVT.

This clonotype was detected a few times. V and J are TRBV12-3 or TRBV12-4 and TRBJ2-2; either TRBD1 or TRBD2 may fit D (6 bases each). Trimming left V 7 bases short and J 4 bases short, with 16 bases between. The CDR3 covers 15 residues. CDR3 DNA: TGTGCCAGCACCTTAGGGGGGAGGAGCACCGGGGAGCTGTTTTTT. It codes for CASTLGGRSTGELFF.